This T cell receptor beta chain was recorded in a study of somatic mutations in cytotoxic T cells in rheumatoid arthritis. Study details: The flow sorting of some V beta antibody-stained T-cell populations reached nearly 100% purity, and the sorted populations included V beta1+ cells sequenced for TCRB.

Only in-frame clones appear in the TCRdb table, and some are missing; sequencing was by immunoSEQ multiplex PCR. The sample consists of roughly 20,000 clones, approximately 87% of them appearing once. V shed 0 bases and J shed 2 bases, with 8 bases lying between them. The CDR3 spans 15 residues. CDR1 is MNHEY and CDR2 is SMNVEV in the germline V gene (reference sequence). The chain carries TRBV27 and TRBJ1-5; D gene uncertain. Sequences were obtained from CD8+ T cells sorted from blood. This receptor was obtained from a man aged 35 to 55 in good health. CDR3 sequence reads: CASSLSWSGNQPQHF. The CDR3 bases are TGTGCCAGCAGTTTATCGTGGTCCGGCAATCAGCCCCAGCATTTT.